This T cell receptor (beta chain) was captured in a study of early stage breast cancer tumors (dated by TCRdb to about 2017). For the wider study: Of the 16 invasive breast tumors, roughly eleven were found to be estrogen receptor-positive, progesterone receptor-positive and HER2-negative. The samples as a whole yielded around 2.5 million detected templates, corresponding to about a million unique clonotypes. A read coverage of roughly 10-fold per sample was achieved on average. Of the 12 ER+/PR+/HER2- tumors, eight were classified as invasive ductal carcinomas and four as invasive lobular carcinomas.

The study profiled bulk TCR beta-chain repertoires in matched peripheral blood, tumor and adjacent normal breast tissue taken from approximately 15 patients with early-stage breast cancer. Before surgery, roughly 4.5-11 mL of whole blood was collected in EDTA tubes and processed within 2 hours. Ficoll-Paque centrifugation in SepMate-50 tubes was used to isolate peripheral blood mononuclear cells. PBMCs were cryopreserved in aliquots of roughly 1.8 to 4.5 million cells in roughly 90% FBS with roughly 10% DMSO and kept in liquid nitrogen. The Qiagen AllPrep DNA/RNA Mini kit was used to extract genomic DNA. Each sample was amplified as two independent genomic DNA replicates: about 0.47 ug for blood and around 1.4 ug for tumor or normal breast. Following the manufacturer's instructions, the ImmunoSeq Intro kit was used to carry out TCRB sequencing on genomic DNA. Multiplex PCR was run for around 33 cycles using proprietary primers and spike-in control sequences for absolute quantification. Single-end 150-bp reads were used to sequence an 87-bp fragment spanning the CDR3 plus the flanking V and J genes. Each lane of an Illumina MiSeq using version 3.0 chemistry carried seven multiplexed samples, with two replicates per sample. Turning to the authors' computational methods: Raw data were processed by the vendor's proprietary pipeline, with both replicates merged into one result per sample. Clonotypes were defined as productive rearrangements sharing the V-gene family, CDR3 amino acid sequence and J-gene segment. Clonality was calculated as 1 minus the normalized Shannon entropy (Pielou evenness) of TCRB abundances. To estimate T cell density, the total number of templates was divided by the number of input cells, which was inferred from the amount of DNA input. Total repertoire diversity and clonality were estimated with Recon using default parameters. A clonotype counted as tumor-enriched if its abundance in tumor exceeded 0.1% and was at least 32-fold higher than its abundance in normal breast. Held by TCRdb, this immuneACCESS table contains in-frame sequences only and omits some clones. Under half of the omission traces to an unresolved V gene where checked; the cause of the rest is unknown. V and J calls and clone size are copied from that table; D and trimming were computed from the DNA. This sample comprises about 38,000 clones, approximately 74% of them detected only once. Roughly 7% of the sample goes to the ten largest clones.

This clone was picked up a small number of times. Its antigen specificity is not known. No much larger clone exists at a distance of one base, and base qualities are not known. General conclusions and limits of the study: Enriched TCRB sequences shared across patients were mostly commonly generated sequences, unlikely to play an important role in the tumor microenvironment. Tumors showed about 2.5-fold higher T cell density and higher clonality than adjacent normal breast tissue. Greater similarity was observed between blood and normal breast repertoires than between blood and tumor repertoires, and tumor was distinguished from normal in most of the 16 patients when each tissue was compared with blood. Analysis by tumor subtype was prevented by the small cohort size. Bulk genomic DNA sequencing of unsorted cells missed chain pairing and functional markers such as CD4, CD8 and FOXP3.

The TCR originated in a person between 60 and 69 years old with breast cancer. The sample comprised blood.

The DNA is as follows: TGTGCCAGTTCGGACGTCGGCCGAGCCTACGAGCAGTACTTC. This gives the protein CASSDVGRAYEQYF. Here the chain combines TRBV6-1 and TRBJ2-7; a confident D gene designation cannot be given. V was cut back by 9 bases and J by 2 bases, leaving a gap of 17 bases between them. Per the germline V gene, MNHNS is the CDR1 and SASEGT is the CDR2. The CDR3 contains 14 residues, cysteine and phenylalanine counted. CDR3 DNA only is kept here, 42 bases in frame from base 1.